These 9 T cell receptor beta chains were all obtained from the same sample, sequenced in a study of blood T cell repertoires in COVID-19. Profiling relied on immunoSEQ multiplex PCR, and the TCRdb table lists in-frame clones only, not all of them. The repertoire holds under 250,000 clones, roughly 80% seen once, with 5.5% to 8.5% in the top ten. Sequencing used peripheral blood. These receptors came from a woman aged 70 to 79 with acute or convalescent COVID-19.

The chain couples TRBV7-9 to TRBJ2-7; TRBD1 is a possible D gene (6 bases). The V end lost 1 base, the J end lost 2 bases, and 9 bases lay between the germline ends. The CDR3 has 14 residues. CDR1 SEHNR and CDR2 FQNEAQ come from the germline V gene (reference sequence). Here the CDR3 reads CASSLDQGTYEQYF. In DNA, the CDR3 is TGTGCCAGCAGCTTAGATCAGGGGACCTACGAGCAGTACTTC.

The chain has TRBV3-1 (or the pseudogene TRBV3-2) and TRBJ2-5; TRBD2 matches at 16 bases. Looked up from germline, CDR1 is LGHDT and CDR2 is YNNKEL (reference sequence). V was clipped by 6 bases and J by 1 base; unmatched bases: 5. This CDR3 has 17 residues. The DNA of the CDR3 is TGTGCCAGCAGTCTGGGACTAGCGGGGGGGCCCCAAGAGACCCAGTACTTC. This sequence encodes CASSLGLAGGPQETQYF.

The gene calls are TRBV2 and TRBJ2-5, with D unresolved. Germline V CDR1 and CDR2: SNHLY, FYNNEI. The CDR3 sequence is 15 residues long. Trimming took 4 bases from V and 2 from J, leaving 14 bases between them. As DNA, the CDR3 is TGTGCCAGCAGTGTGGGTCAGGCGATTCAAGAGACCCAGTACTTC. Encoded protein: CASSVGQAIQETQYF.

This CDR3 is CASRGLSTDTQYF. For the CDR3, the DNA is TGTGCCAGCAGGGGACTAAGCACAGATACGCAGTATTTT. This chain connects TRBV5-8 to TRBJ2-3; 7 bases agree with TRBD2. The CDR3 runs 13 residues. Unmatched junction bases numbered 0, after V lost 5 bases and J lost 0 bases. The germline CDR1 and CDR2 sequences are SGHTS and YDEGEE.

The chain is built from TRBV24-1 and TRBJ1-4; possible D gene TRBD1, 5 bases. CDR3 length: 15 residues. Germline lookup yields CDR1 KGHDR and CDR2 SFDVKD. V lost 3 bases to trimming and J lost 5 bases, with 12 bases between them. The CDR3 reads CATSDGGGNNEKLFF. CDR3 DNA sequence: TGTGCCACCAGTGATGGGGGAGGAAACAATGAAAAACTGTTTTTT.

This chain uses TRBV11-2 with TRBJ2-5, with unresolved D. V lost 5 bases, J lost 3 bases, and 13 bases lay in between. CDR1 is SGHAT, CDR2 FQNNGV, per germline. CDR3 length: 14 residues. This CDR3 reads CASSLGVEEETQYF. The CDR3 DNA sequence: TGTGCCAGCAGCCTAGGCGTCGAGGAAGAGACCCAGTACTTC.

The V call is TRBV6-2 or TRBV6-3, the J call TRBJ1-3; tentative D call: TRBD1 (5 bases). CDR1 MNHEY and CDR2 SVGEGT come from the germline V gene. The length of the CDR3 is 14 residues. V was clipped by 6 bases and J by 2 bases, with 11 bases between them. The CDR3 sequence is CASRPQGTGNTIYF. CDR3 in DNA: TGTGCCAGCAGGCCTCAGGGAACTGGAAACACCATATATTTT.

V gene TRBV6-5 combines with J gene TRBJ1-6; maybe TRBD1 (6 bases). This CDR3 spans 14 amino acids. The V gene's germline CDR1 is MNHEY and CDR2 SVGAGI. V was pared by 7 bases and J by 10 bases, with 17 bases between. CDR3 sequence (DNA): TGTGCCAGCATCTACGGGGGGCCGCGGTCACCCCTCCACTTT. Translated: CASIYGGPRSPLHF.

A single count supports this clone. The V call is TRBV5-1, the J call TRBJ2-1; 8 bases are shared with TRBD1. Trimming at V came to 3 bases and at J to 5 bases, leaving 4 bases not matched to a gene. The CDR3 runs 14 residues. Germline CDR1 and CDR2: SGHRS and YFSETQ. Here the CDR3 reads CASSSDRVHNEQFF. The CDR3 DNA is TGCGCCAGCAGCTCGGACAGGGTTCACAATGAGCAGTTCTTC. The variable domain in full, with the rest retrieved from reference TRBV5-1 and TRBJ2-1, is KAGVTQTPRYLIKTRGQQVTLSCSPISGHRSVSWYQQTPGQGLQFLFEYFSETQRNKGNFPGRFSGRQFSNSRSEMNVSTLELGDSALYLCASSSDRVHNEQFFGPGTRLTVL.